This T cell receptor beta chain emerged from a study of cytomegalovirus exposure and HLA in healthy donors. Overall study results and limits: The authors later linked a missense DCLRE1C variant to TCR beta V- and J-gene trimming. Most TCR sequences showed up rarely, but some public TCRs showed up in many donors. Later work found most CMV-associated TCR beta chains apparently HLA-restricted.

This CDR3 contains 12 residues. CDR1 and CDR2 (germline): ENHRY, SYGVKD. Trimming cost V 10 bases and J 6 bases, with 12 bases left between them. Of note for this clone: The antigen is not known.

The primer mix had 60 Vbeta and 13 Jbeta primers. As processed by the authors: Roughly 11 million shared chains were among the about 80 million unique TCR beta chains that a later analysis counted. The repertoire was sequenced with immunoSEQ multiplex PCR; TCRdb's copy has only in-frame clones and lacks some. D and trimming come from the DNA, and the V and J calls and clone size come from that table. The sample lists more than 85,000 clones, 75% to 85% occurring once. The sequence came from a man aged 18 to 30 in good health and CMV-seronegative. The rearrangement links TRBV10-3 to TRBJ2-2; the D is unclear. The sample taken for sequencing was PBMCs. Here the CDR3 DNA reads TGTGCCAGCTTCGATCCGGCCGGGGAGCTGTTTTTT. Amino acids: CASFDPAGELFF.